The subject of this entry is one T cell receptor (beta chain). The germline V gene encodes CDR1 MNHEY and CDR2 SMNVEV (reference sequence). J gave up 8 bases and V 6 bases, and 10 bases lay outside the gene matches. CDR3 length equals 15 residues. This record comes from a study of blood T cell repertoires in COVID-19. Whole-study context: From the United States, Italy and Spain came samples of acute and convalescent COVID-19. Sources were T cells, B-cell-depleted T cells, or PBMCs; the material itself was cDNA or gDNA.

Methods used by the authors: Reference gene primer amplification gave nucleated cell count estimates. Sequenced by immunoSEQ multiplex PCR; TCRdb stores in-frame clones only, minus some. V, J and clone size reflect that table, while D and trimming were determined from the DNA. The sample records a few hundred thousand clones, roughly nine tenths being singletons. Input material: peripheral blood. This chain uses TRBV27 with TRBJ1-2, with 12 bases aligning to TRBD1. This receptor was identified in a woman between 40 and 50 years old who had recovered from COVID-19. CDR3 in amino acids: CASRERGQGAGGYTF. The CDR3 region has the DNA TGTGCCAGCAGGGAAAGGGGACAGGGGGCGGGGGGCTACACCTTC.